The clone carrying this T cell receptor (beta chain) occurred many times. No antigen is known for it. This record comes from a study of regulatory T cells in long-lasting Graves disease. About the study: Over 5 years on antithyroid drugs plus positive TSH receptor antibodies marked Graves' disease as persistent.

Researchers made TCR beta libraries by using iRepertoire HTBI primers and running Arm-PCR on CDR3 regions. Methods used by the authors: Samples collectively showed fewer than 80 TRBV and 14 TRBJ segments. TCRdb reprocessed the multiplex PCR reads via MiXCR and lists one record per CDR3 protein. These V and J calls are TCRdb output, not the study's own analysis. The sample lists under 500,000 distinct CDR3 sequences; 20% to 25% were seen once. Time point given: persistent/refractory GD, antithyroid drugs over 5 years with positive TRAb. With RNA extracted from PBMCs as input, the TCR library was made. Study outcomes and limitations: Peripheral blood alone, not thyroid tissue, underwent study. Preferential use of TRBV28, TRBJ1-2 and TRBJ2-5 was seen in persistent disease.

The V end lost 4 bases, the J end lost 4 bases, and 13 bases lay between the germline ends. The CDR3 runs 14 residues. The germline V gene encodes CDR1 SGHTA and CDR2 FQGNSA. The material sequenced was peripheral blood mononuclear cells (PBMCs), taken when the disease was refractory, from a patient treated with antithyroid drugs. The receptor was derived from a female donor with Graves disease. The chain couples TRBV7-2 to TRBJ1-2; D possibly corresponds to TRBD1 (5 bases). The CDR3 sequence: CASSSTGAIYGYTF. Written as DNA, the CDR3 is TGTGCCAGCAGCTCCACCGGGGCAATCTATGGCTACACCTTC. The full variable domain, in which reference TRBV7-2 and TRBJ1-2 provide the parts outside the CDR3, is GAGVSQSPSNKVTEKGKDVELRCDPISGHTALYWYRQSLGQGLEFLIYFQGNSAPDKSGLPSDRFSAERTGGSVSTLTIQRTQQEDSAVYLCASSSTGAIYGYTFGSGTRLTVV.